This is a list of T cell receptor beta chains from one sample in a study of blood T cells in healthy people across ages. TCRdb redid the calling of the 5' RACE reads with MiXCR, one entry per CDR3 protein. This repertoire shows about 1 million distinct CDR3 sequences, under 45% found once; its top ten account for 15% to 20%. The sequencing sample was made of blood. All receptors derive from a woman in her sixties in good health. Each CDR3 is given with its conserved first and last residue. D genes are given only for firm matches. Size values are once, few and many counts, or a class for expanded clones, and some rows have none.

v_call	d_call	clone_size	j_call	cdr3_aa	cdr3_nt
TRBV29-1	TRBD2	few	TRBJ2-1	CSVEGREGLSYNEQFF	TGCAGCGTTGAAGGGCGGGAGGGCCTCTCCTACAATGAGCAGTTCTTC
TRBV15	-	-	TRBJ1-4	CATSRDRGTNEKLFF	TGTGCCACCAGCAGAGATCGGGGGACTAATGAAAAACTGTTTTTT
TRBV5-5	TRBD1	few	TRBJ2-7	CASSLSRMGQGAYEQYF	TGTGCCAGCAGCTTATCCCGGATGGGACAGGGCGCCTACGAGCAGTACTTC
TRBV20-1	TRBD2	once	TRBJ2-1	CSARDASGSIRFEQFF	TGCAGTGCTAGAGATGCTAGCGGGAGTATTAGGTTTGAGCAGTTCTTC
TRBV15	-	once	TRBJ2-1	CATSGGGLANNEQFF	TGTGCCACCAGCGGAGGGGGACTCGCTAACAATGAGCAGTTCTTC
TRBV6-1	TRBD1	-	TRBJ1-5	CASSAQGQENQPQHF	TGTGCCAGCAGTGCGCAGGGACAGGAGAATCAGCCCCAGCATTTT
TRBV2	TRBD2	few	TRBJ2-4	CASSEAGGFKNIQYF	TGTGCCAGCAGTGAAGCGGGAGGGTTCAAAAACATTCAGTACTTC
TRBV7-9	-	few	TRBJ2-3	CASSLDTGYDLQYF	TGTGCCAGCAGCTTAGATACCGGTTATGACTTGCAGTATTTT
TRBV2	-	few	TRBJ2-7	CASSEQAGGYYEQYF	TGTGCCAGCAGCGAACAAGCGGGCGGATACTACGAGCAGTACTTC
TRBV5-1	-	-	TRBJ2-7	CANSLAGGGGNEQYF	TGCGCCAACAGCTTGGCCGGCGGAGGGGGAAACGAGCAGTACTTC
TRBV12-3/TRBV12-4	TRBD1	-	TRBJ2-7	CASSPTGEHEQYF	TGTGCCAGCAGTCCTACAGGGGAACATGAGCAGTACTTC
TRBV12-3/TRBV12-4	TRBD2	-	TRBJ2-1	CASRPLAGGPHEQFF	TGTGCCAGCAGGCCACTAGCGGGAGGGCCCCATGAGCAGTTCTTC
TRBV7-3	TRBD1	few	TRBJ2-7	CASSLGQAPFDEQYF	TGTGCCAGCAGCTTAGGACAGGCACCCTTCGACGAGCAGTACTTC
TRBV4-1	TRBD1	-	TRBJ2-1	CASSPPPGLGTGDPEQFF	TGCGCCAGCAGCCCCCCCCCCGGGCTTGGGACAGGGGATCCTGAGCAGTTCTTC
TRBV4-2	-	-	TRBJ2-3	CASSQDPGRRTDTQYF	TGTGCCAGCAGCCAAGATCCCGGGAGACGGACAGATACGCAGTATTTT
TRBV14	TRBD2	many	TRBJ2-1	CASSHLTGTSDNEQFF	TGTGCCAGCAGCCATCTTACCGGGACTAGTGACAATGAGCAGTTCTTC
TRBV6-6	-	-	TRBJ1-2	CASSQPTTNYGYTF	TGTGCCAGCAGCCAACCCACCACTAACTATGGCTACACCTTC
TRBV20-1	-	few	TRBJ1-2	CSGGEPNGYTF	TGCAGTGGAGGGGAACCAAATGGCTACACCTTC
TRBV27	-	-	TRBJ2-5	CASSLRGWLQETQYF	TGTGCCAGCAGTTTAAGGGGGTGGTTGCAAGAGACCCAGTACTTC
TRBV6-5	-	-	TRBJ1-2	CASSYGSQLGGYGYTF	TGTGCCAGCAGTTACGGCAGCCAACTTGGGGGCTATGGCTACACCTTC
TRBV18	-	-	TRBJ2-1	CASSPPRGNEQFF	TGTGCCAGCTCACCACCGAGGGGGAATGAGCAGTTCTTC
TRBV9	-	few	TRBJ1-4	CASSVKGVGGEKLFF	TGTGCCAGCAGCGTCAAGGGGGTCGGTGGGGAAAAACTGTTTTTT